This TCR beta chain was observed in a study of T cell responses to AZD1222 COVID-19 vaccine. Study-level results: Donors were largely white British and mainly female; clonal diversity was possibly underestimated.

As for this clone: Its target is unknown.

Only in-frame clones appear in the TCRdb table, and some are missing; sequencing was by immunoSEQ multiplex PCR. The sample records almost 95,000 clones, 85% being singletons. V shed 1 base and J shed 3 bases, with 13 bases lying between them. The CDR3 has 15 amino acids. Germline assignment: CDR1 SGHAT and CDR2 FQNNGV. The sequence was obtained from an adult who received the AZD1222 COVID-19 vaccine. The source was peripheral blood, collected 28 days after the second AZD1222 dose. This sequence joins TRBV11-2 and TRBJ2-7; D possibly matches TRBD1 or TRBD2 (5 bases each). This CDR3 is CASSLGSGTHYEQYF. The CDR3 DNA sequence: TGTGCCAGCAGCTTAGGATCCGGGACCCACTACGAGCAGTACTTC.